The T cell receptor (beta chain) described here comes from a study of shared clonotypes between healthy human individuals. Measured with immunoSEQ multiplex PCR; TCRdb has only the in-frame clones, and not every one. In the table there are some 200,000 clones, over 80% of which are singletons. Adult donors, all healthy and HIV-negative, had no recent acute infections or vaccinations. Only Caucasian adults living in Nashville, Tennessee served as donors. Study-wide results and limits: Larger estimated richness was generally recorded for naive subsets relative to memory subsets. Non-shared clonotypes showed lower generation probabilities than clonotypes common to all four donors.

CDR3 size: 18 residues. Germline V lookup: CDR1 SGHVS, CDR2 FQNEAQ. The junction had 14 bases not matched to a gene; V was cut back by 5 bases and J by 3 bases. As to this clone: What it binds is not known.

This TCR derives from a woman in her twenties or thirties in good health. The rearrangement uses TRBV7-8 and TRBJ2-1; 9 bases map to TRBD2. What was sequenced was naive CD4+ T cells sorted from blood. This sample's subset: CD45RA+ positively selected. CDR3 residues: CASSPEGRLAEIYNEQFF. CDR3 coding DNA: TGTGCCAGCAGCCCTGAAGGTCGACTAGCGGAGATCTACAATGAGCAGTTCTTC.